The 20 T cell receptor beta chains in this list originate from one sample, sequenced in a study of immune heterogeneity within non-small cell lung tumors. Amplifying TCR beta CDR3 involved multiplex PCR carried out with 32 V and 13 J primers. TCRdb called the multiplex PCR reads again in MiXCR, with one record for every CDR3 protein. The sample includes over 14,000 distinct CDR3 sequences, 30% of them seen just once. Genomic DNA extracted from bulk tumor tissue served as template. A total of 600 ng was used per sample. Each primary tumor yielded several biopsies, collected far apart from one another at surgery. Newly diagnosed with untreated non-small cell lung cancer, the patients underwent curative surgery. Sequenced sample: lung tumor tissue. Every receptor here comes from a woman aged 45-59 years with non-small cell lung cancer.

J is TRBJ1-6 and V is TRBV11-2; D unresolved. Germline values: CDR1 SGHAT, CDR2 FQNNGV. V dropped 2 bases and J dropped 6 bases, with 11 bases sitting between them. CDR3 length: 15 residues. The CDR3 region is CASSLYLDSNSPLHF. DNA for the CDR3: TGTGCCAGCAGCTTATATCTAGATTCTAATTCACCCCTCCACTTT.

Only a few counts were recorded for this clonotype. The V call is TRBV20-1, the J call TRBJ2-3; D is undetermined. CDR1 DFQATT and CDR2 SNEGSKA come from the germline V gene (reference sequence). The CDR3 length is 16 residues. The V end was cut by 3 bases, the J end by 3 bases, with 19 bases between. CDR3 in amino acids: CSASVTTPSGTDTQYF. CDR3 nucleotides: TGCAGTGCTAGTGTCACTACCCCCTCAGGTACAGATACGCAGTATTTT.

This clonotype was recorded many times. This chain links TRBV5-1 with TRBJ2-2; a possible D gene is TRBD1 (6 bases). CDR3 length equals 16 residues. With 0 bases removed from V and 4 bases from J, the gap between germline ends came to 13 bases. The V gene's germline CDR1 is SGHRS and CDR2 YFSETQ. The CDR3 bases are TGCGCCAGCAGCTTGGGGACGGGACACCTCACCGGGGAGCTGTTTTTT. As protein: CASSLGTGHLTGELFF. Using reference TRBV5-1 and TRBJ2-2 for the parts outside the CDR3, the full variable domain is KAGVTQTPRYLIKTRGQQVTLSCSPISGHRSVSWYQQTPGQGLQFLFEYFSETQRNKGNFPGRFSGRQFSNSRSEMNVSTLELGDSALYLCASSLGTGHLTGELFFGEGSRLTVL.

This clonotype was seen ten or more times. The genes are TRBV5-1 and TRBJ2-3, with 7 bases matching TRBD2. Germline loops: CDR1 SGHRS, CDR2 YFSETQ. The CDR3 length is 15 residues. The ends lost 2 bases at V and 4 bases at J; junction bases unmatched: 7. In DNA form, the CDR3 reads TGCGCCAGCAGCTTAGGCGGAGGGAGGGCAGATACGCAGTATTTT. Its translation: CASSLGGGRADTQYF.

This clonotype was recorded many times. The V call is TRBV7-6, the J call TRBJ2-5; TRBD1 matches 8 bases. The germline gives CDR1 SGHVS, CDR2 FNYEAQ. The V gene end was trimmed by 2 bases and the J gene end by 5 bases; junction bases not matched to a gene: 7. The CDR3 extends over 15 amino acids. CDR3 DNA: TGTGCCAGCAGCTTAACCGTGACAGGGGTGGAGACCCAGTACTTC. It specifies CASSLTVTGVETQYF.

This clonotype was counted a few times. Compared with germline, one end of the junction differs, possibly owing to a read error. The rearrangement links TRBV14 to TRBJ2-3, with TRBD2 identical over 9 bases. The CDR3 runs 15 residues. Germline V lookup: CDR1 SGHDN, CDR2 FVKESK. CDR3 sequence (DNA): TGTGCCAGCAGCCAACTAGCGGGGAGCACATATACACAGTATTTT. Translating gives CASSQLAGSTYTQYF.

In this sample, this clonotype turned up many times. This chain joins TRBV6-1 and TRBJ1-2; possible D gene TRBD1, 5 bases. The germline V gene has CDR1 MNHNS and CDR2 SASEGT. The CDR3 sequence is 14 residues long. V lost 5 bases, J lost 2 bases, and 12 bases lay in between. In DNA form, the CDR3 reads TGTGCCAGCAGTTATGACAGCAGGAACTATGGCTACACCTTC. Translated, it gives CASSYDSRNYGYTF.

This clonotype was seen many times. The rearrangement links TRBV6-1 to TRBJ1-1, with D maybe TRBD1 (6 bases). This CDR3 is built from 13 residues. V was trimmed by 7 bases and J by 5 bases, leaving 14 bases between them. In germline, CDR1 is MNHNS, CDR2 SASEGT. The CDR3 nucleotides read TGTGCCAGCAAAAGGGGGAGGGATACTGAAGCTTTCTTT. It codes for CASKRGRDTEAFF.

In this sample, this clonotype turned up many times. This chain uses TRBV11-3 with TRBJ1-1; a weak D match, TRBD1 (5 bases). The V gene's germline CDR1 is SGHNT and CDR2 YENEEA. V was cut by 2 bases and J by 1 base, with 8 bases left in between. This CDR3 comprises 14 residues. The CDR3 coding sequence is TGTGCCAGCAGCTTAAGGGGAGGGAACACTGAAGCTTTCTTT. Translated: CASSLRGGNTEAFF.

This chain uses TRBV11-2 with TRBJ2-5, with 11 bases aligning to TRBD1. The CDR3 sequence is 14 residues long. The ends lost 5 bases at V and 3 bases at J; junction bases unmatched: 2. The germline CDR1 and CDR2 sequences are SGHAT and FQNNGV. The CDR3: CASSPGQGEETQYF. The CDR3 DNA follows: TGTGCCAGCAGCCCGGGACAGGGGGAAGAGACCCAGTACTTC. The variable domain in full, completed from reference TRBV11-2 and TRBJ2-5, reads EAGVAQSPRYKIIEKRQSVAFWCNPISGHATLYWYQQILGQGPKLLIQFQNNGVVDDSQLPKDRFSAERLKGVDSTLKIQPAKLEDSAVYLCASSPGQGEETQYFGPGTRLLVL.

A few counts support this clonotype. The chain recombines TRBV28 with TRBJ2-3; 13 bases align to TRBD2. The CDR3 loop spans 16 amino acids. Germline CDR1 is MDHEN and CDR2 is SYDVKM. V lost 5 bases, J lost 2 bases, and 4 bases stayed unmatched. This CDR3 reads CASSRGLAGITDTQYF. CDR3 in DNA: TGTGCCAGCAGTCGGGGACTAGCGGGAATCACAGATACGCAGTATTTT.

This clonotype is medium-sized in the sample. This sequence joins TRBV27 and TRBJ2-1; 9 bases align to TRBD2. Looked up from germline, CDR1 is MNHEY and CDR2 is SMNVEV (reference sequence). CDR3 size: 14 residues. Germline trimming cut 7 bases from V and 4 bases from J; bases unmatched to any gene: 5. The CDR3 DNA is TGTGCCAGCAAAAGGACTAGCGTATACAATGAGCAGTTCTTC. Amino acid sequence: CASKRTSVYNEQFF.

Details on this clonotype: It may be a read error: a sequence one base away is much more abundant. The J gene is TRBJ2-1, the V gene TRBV20-1; D possibly uses TRBD1 or TRBD2 (5 bases each). V shed 8 bases and J shed 10 bases, with 18 bases lying between them. Germline V CDR1 and CDR2: DFQATT, SNEGSKA (reference sequence). The CDR3 extends over 12 amino acids. CDR3 amino acids: CSLHRGAKEQFF. CDR3 nucleotide sequence: TGCAGTCTACACCGAGGGGCGAAGGAGCAGTTCTTC.

This clonotype is medium-sized (0.01 to 0.1%). The chain employs TRBV20-1 and TRBJ1-2; D is unresolved. V was clipped by 6 bases and J by 4 bases, with 9 bases between them. The germline gives CDR1 DFQATT, CDR2 SNEGSKA (reference sequence). The length of the CDR3 is 11 residues. The CDR3 loop reads CSAGLTYGYTF. CDR3 sequence (DNA): TGCAGTGCCGGACTGACCTATGGCTACACCTTC.

A word on this clonotype: A read error is possible here, since a much larger clone lies one base away. V and J are TRBV12-3 or TRBV12-4 and TRBJ1-3, with 7 nucleotides matching TRBD1. V shed 4 bases and J 0 bases; nucleotides not matched to a gene: 3. This CDR3 has 15 amino acids. This chain's CDR3 is CASSWGQNSGNTIYF. The CDR3, as DNA: TGTGCCAGCAGTTGGGGACAGAACTCTGGAAACACCATATATTTT.

This clonotype was counted between two and nine times. The chain uses TRBV11-2 and TRBJ2-3; possibly TRBD2 for D (6 bases). CDR1 SGHAT and CDR2 FQNNGV come from the germline V gene. This CDR3 comprises 20 residues. Trimming took off 1 base at V and 0 bases at J, with 23 bases between the two ends. The CDR3 nucleotides are TGTGCCAGCAGCTTAGGGTGGGGGGAGTGGTTGGCGGGGAGCACAGATACGCAGTATTTT. Translation gives CASSLGWGEWLAGSTDTQYF.

This clonotype was found once. This may be a read error, as it is one base from a much larger clone. The CDR3 ends on some other residue instead of the conserved phenylalanine or tryptophan, so this is likely a read error. The rearrangement joins TRBV19 to TRBJ2-3; D is perhaps TRBD1 (6 bases). Germline-derived CDR1 and CDR2 are LNHDA and SQIVND (reference sequence). CDR3 size: 14 residues. V shed 3 bases and J shed 7 bases, with 14 bases lying between them. CDR3 in amino acids: CASSMEQGFHTQYS. The CDR3 DNA reads as TGTGCCAGTAGTATGGAACAGGGCTTCCATACGCAGTATTCT.

V usage is TRBV3-1 and J usage is TRBJ1-2; possible D gene TRBD1, 6 bases. V was trimmed by 1 base and J by 5 bases, leaving 20 bases between them. This CDR3 is built from 17 residues. The germline gives CDR1 LGHDT, CDR2 YNNKEL (reference sequence). The CDR3 coding sequence is TGTGCCAGCAGCCAAGGGGGCAGGGGTCCCTTTAATTATGGCTACACCTTC. The encoded protein is CASSQGGRGPFNYGYTF.

This clonotype was recorded at least ten times. The rearrangement uses TRBV29-1 and TRBJ2-7; D may be TRBD1 (5 bases). Germline V gene lookup returns CDR1 SQVTM and CDR2 ANQGSEA. Trimming pared 4 bases from V and 6 bases from J, leaving 19 bases between. The CDR3 has 14 residues. The CDR3 spells CSVVFIDSGFEQYF. The CDR3 region has the DNA TGCAGCGTTGTTTTTATTGACAGTGGGTTCGAGCAGTACTTC.

J is TRBJ1-2 and V is TRBV29-1; 7 bases are a match to TRBD1. The CDR3 runs 12 residues. Trimming removed 5 bases from V and 6 bases from J; junction bases left unmatched: 6. Germline V CDR1 and CDR2: SQVTM, ANQGSEA. CDR3 sequence: CSVRDRDDGYTF. The CDR3 bases are TGCAGCGTTAGAGACAGGGATGATGGCTACACCTTC.